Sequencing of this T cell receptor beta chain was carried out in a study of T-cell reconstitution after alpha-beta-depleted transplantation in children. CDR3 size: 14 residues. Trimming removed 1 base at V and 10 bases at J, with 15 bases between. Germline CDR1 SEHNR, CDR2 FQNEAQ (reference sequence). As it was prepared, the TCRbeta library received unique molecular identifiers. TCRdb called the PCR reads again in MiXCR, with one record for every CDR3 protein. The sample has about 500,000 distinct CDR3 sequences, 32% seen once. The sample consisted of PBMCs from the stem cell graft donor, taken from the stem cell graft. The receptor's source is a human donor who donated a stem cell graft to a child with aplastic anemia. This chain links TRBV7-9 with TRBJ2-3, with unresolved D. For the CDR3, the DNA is TGTGCCAGCAGCTTAGACCGAACTCGCCAGGCGCAGTATTTT. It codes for CASSLDRTRQAQYF. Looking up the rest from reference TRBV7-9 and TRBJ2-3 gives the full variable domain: DTGVSQNPRHKITKRGQNVTFRCDPISEHNRLYWYRQTLGQGPEFLTYFQNEAQLEKSRLLSDRFSAERPKGSFSTLEIQRTEQGDSAMYLCASSLDRTRQAQYFGPGTRLTVL.